What follows describes a single T cell receptor beta chain. The antigen is undetermined. This sample was taken from a study of persistence of HIV-infected CD4 T cells. Looking at the study overall: The sample holds CD4+ T cells responsive to CMV or HIV-1 Gag. A median of 8 years of suppressive ART preceded sampling.

Regarding the study as a whole: Antigen-responding cells were enriched for degenerate expanded CDR3beta sequences. Within sorted populations, more oligoclonal TCRs accompanied more oligoclonal proviruses.

Stimulation used around 9.1 ug/mL lysate from CMV-infected fibroblasts. Sorted nonresponding memory CD4+ T cells were CD40L-negative, CD69-negative, CD45RO-high. In germline, CDR1 is LGHDT, CDR2 YNNKEL (reference sequence). V lost 3 bases and J lost 7, with 15 bases in between. This CDR3 has 14 residues. This was the immunoSEQ version 4 assay in survey mode. Clones were sequenced by immunoSEQ multiplex PCR, and TCRdb holds only the in-frame ones, with some missing. Among 35,000 to 40,000 clones listed, 80% were seen once. This clonotype was obtained from an adult man with HIV who was CMV-seropositive. J is TRBJ1-2 and V is TRBV3-1 (or the pseudogene TRBV3-2), with TRBD1 as a possible D gene (5 bases). The material was CD4+ T cells sorted from PBMCs after roughly 18-hour stimulation, obtained from a patient who received antiretroviral therapy. The CDR3 sequence: CASSHGGWVGGYTF. CDR3 DNA: TGTGCCAGCAGCCACGGGGGGTGGGTAGGTGGCTACACCTTC.